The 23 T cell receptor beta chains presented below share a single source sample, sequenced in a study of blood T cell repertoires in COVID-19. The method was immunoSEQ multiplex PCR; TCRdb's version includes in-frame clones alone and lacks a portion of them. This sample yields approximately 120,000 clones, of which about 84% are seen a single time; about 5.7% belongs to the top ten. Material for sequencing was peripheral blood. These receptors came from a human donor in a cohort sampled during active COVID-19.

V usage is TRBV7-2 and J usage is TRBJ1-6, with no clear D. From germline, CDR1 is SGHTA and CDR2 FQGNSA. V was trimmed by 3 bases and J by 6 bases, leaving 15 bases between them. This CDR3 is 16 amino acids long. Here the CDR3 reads CASSLFLGFGNSPLHF. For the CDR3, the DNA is TGTGCCAGCAGCTTGTTCTTGGGCTTCGGTAATTCACCCCTCCACTTT.

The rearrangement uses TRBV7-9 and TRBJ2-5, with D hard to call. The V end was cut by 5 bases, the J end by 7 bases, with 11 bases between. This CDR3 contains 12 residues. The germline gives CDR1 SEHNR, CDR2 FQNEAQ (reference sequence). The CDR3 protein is CASSDLIGTQYF. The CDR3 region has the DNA TGTGCCAGCAGCGACTTAATTGGGACCCAGTACTTC.

CDR3 nucleotides: TGTGCCAGCTCACCAGTGGCCAGGAACACTGAAGCTTTCTTT. Protein sequence: CASSPVARNTEAFF. V is TRBV18 and J is TRBJ1-1, with D uncertain. The germline V gene has CDR1 KGHSH and CDR2 LQKENI. Trimming removed 2 bases from V and 1 base from J, with 8 bases in between. This CDR3 spans 14 amino acids.

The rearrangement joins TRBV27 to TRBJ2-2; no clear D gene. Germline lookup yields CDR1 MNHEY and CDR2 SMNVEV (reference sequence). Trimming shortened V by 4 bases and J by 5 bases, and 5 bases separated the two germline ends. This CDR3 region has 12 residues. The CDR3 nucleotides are TGTGCCAGCAGTTATCAAACCGGGGAGCTGTTTTTT. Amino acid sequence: CASSYQTGELFF.

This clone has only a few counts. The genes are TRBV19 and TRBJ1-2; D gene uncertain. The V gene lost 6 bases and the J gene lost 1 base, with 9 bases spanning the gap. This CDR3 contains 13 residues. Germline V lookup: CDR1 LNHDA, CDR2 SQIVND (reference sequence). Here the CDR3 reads CASSRDINYGYTF. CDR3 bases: TGTGCCAGTAGCCGGGATATTAACTATGGCTACACCTTC.

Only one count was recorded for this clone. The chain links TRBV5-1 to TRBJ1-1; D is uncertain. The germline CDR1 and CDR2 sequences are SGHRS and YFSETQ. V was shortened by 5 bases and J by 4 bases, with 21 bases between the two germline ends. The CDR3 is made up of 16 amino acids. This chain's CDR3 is CASRKEVREMGTEAFF. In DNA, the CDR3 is TGCGCCAGCAGGAAGGAGGTGAGGGAGATGGGCACTGAAGCTTTCTTT.

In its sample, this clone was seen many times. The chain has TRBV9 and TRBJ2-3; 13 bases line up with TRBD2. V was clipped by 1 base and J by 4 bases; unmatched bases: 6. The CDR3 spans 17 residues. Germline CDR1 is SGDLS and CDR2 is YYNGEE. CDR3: CASSVLGTSGISDTQYF. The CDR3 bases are TGTGCCAGCAGCGTACTTGGGACTAGCGGGATCTCAGATACGCAGTATTTT.

CDR3 DNA sequence: TGTGCCAGCAGCCCTCTAGCGGGAGGGATCGATGAGCAGTTCTTC. Protein: CASSPLAGGIDEQFF. V and J are TRBV3-1 (or the pseudogene TRBV3-2) and TRBJ2-1; 12 bases agree with TRBD2. Germline V lookup: CDR1 LGHDT, CDR2 YNNKEL (reference sequence). There are 15 residues in the CDR3. Trimming took 4 bases from V and 8 from J; bases not matched to a gene: 6.

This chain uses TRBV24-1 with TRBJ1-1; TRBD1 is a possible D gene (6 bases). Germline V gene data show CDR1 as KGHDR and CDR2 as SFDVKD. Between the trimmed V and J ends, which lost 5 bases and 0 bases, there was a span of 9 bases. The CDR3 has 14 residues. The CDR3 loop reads CATSGTGMNTEAFF. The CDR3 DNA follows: TGTGCCACCAGTGGCACAGGGATGAACACTGAAGCTTTCTTT.

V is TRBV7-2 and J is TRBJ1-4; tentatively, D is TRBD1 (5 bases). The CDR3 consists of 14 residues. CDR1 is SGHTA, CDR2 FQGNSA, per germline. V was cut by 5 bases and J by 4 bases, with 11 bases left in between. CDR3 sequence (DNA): TGTGCCAGCAGCGCGACAGCAAATAATGAAAAACTGTTTTTT. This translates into CASSATANNEKLFF.

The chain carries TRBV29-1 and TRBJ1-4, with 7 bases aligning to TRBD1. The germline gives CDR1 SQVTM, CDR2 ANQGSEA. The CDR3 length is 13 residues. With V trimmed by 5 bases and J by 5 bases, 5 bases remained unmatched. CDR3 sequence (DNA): TGCAGCGTTCGCGCAGGGGGGAATGAAAAACTGTTTTTT. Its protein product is CSVRAGGNEKLFF.

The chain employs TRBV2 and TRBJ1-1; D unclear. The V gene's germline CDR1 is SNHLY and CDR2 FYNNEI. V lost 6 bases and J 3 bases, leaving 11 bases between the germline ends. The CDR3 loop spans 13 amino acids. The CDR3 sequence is CASRSNSYTEAFF. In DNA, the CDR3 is TGTGCCAGCAGGTCCAACAGTTACACTGAAGCTTTCTTT. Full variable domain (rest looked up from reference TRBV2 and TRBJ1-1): EPEVTQTPSHQVTQMGQEVILRCVPISNHLYFYWYRQILGQKVEFLVSFYNNEISEKSEIFDDQFSVERPDGSNFTLKIRSTKLEDSAMYFCASRSNSYTEAFFGQGTRLTVV.

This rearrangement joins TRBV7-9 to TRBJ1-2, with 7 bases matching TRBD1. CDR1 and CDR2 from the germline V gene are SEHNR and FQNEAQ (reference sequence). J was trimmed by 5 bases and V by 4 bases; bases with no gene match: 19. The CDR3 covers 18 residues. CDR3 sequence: CASSSGTLRDSKSYGYTF. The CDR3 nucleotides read TGTGCCAGCAGCTCCGGTACTCTCCGGGACAGCAAGTCTTATGGCTACACCTTC.

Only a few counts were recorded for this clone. The CDR3 sequence: CSAEGGSSYNEQFF. The CDR3 DNA sequence: TGCAGCGCCGAAGGAGGGAGCTCCTACAATGAGCAGTTCTTC. The V and J genes are TRBV29-1 and TRBJ2-1; TRBD2 might be the D (6 bases). V was clipped by 7 bases and J by 0 bases, with 13 bases between them. Germline V gene sequence: CDR1 SQVTM, CDR2 ANQGSEA. The CDR3 totals 14 residues.

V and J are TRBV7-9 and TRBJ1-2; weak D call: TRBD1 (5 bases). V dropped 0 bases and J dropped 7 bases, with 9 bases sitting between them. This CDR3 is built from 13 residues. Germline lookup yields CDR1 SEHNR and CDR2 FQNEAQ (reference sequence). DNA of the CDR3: TGTGCCAGCAGCTTAGCAGTGGGACTTGGCTACACCTTC. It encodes CASSLAVGLGYTF. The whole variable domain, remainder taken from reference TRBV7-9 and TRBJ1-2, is DTGVSQNPRHKITKRGQNVTFRCDPISEHNRLYWYRQTLGQGPEFLTYFQNEAQLEKSRLLSDRFSAERPKGSFSTLEIQRTEQGDSAMYLCASSLAVGLGYTFGSGTRLTVV.

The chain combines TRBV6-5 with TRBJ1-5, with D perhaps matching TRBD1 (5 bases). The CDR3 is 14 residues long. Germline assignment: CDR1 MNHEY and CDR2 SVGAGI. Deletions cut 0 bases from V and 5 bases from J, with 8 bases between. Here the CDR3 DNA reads TGTGCCAGCAGTTACTCGGGGGGGGATCAGCCCCAGCATTTT. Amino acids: CASSYSGGDQPQHF.

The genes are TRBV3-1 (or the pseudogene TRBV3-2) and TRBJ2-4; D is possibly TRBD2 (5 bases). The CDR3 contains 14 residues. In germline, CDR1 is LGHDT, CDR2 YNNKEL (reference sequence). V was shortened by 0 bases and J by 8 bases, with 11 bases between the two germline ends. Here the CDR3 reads CASSQDRGRDIQYF. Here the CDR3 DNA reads TGTGCCAGCAGCCAAGACCGGGGTCGGGACATTCAGTACTTC.

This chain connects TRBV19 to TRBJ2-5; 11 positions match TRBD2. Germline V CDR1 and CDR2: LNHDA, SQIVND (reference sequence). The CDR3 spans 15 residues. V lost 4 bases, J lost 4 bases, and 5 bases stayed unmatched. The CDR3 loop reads CASSTLAGGGETQYF. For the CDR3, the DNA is TGTGCCAGTAGTACTCTAGCGGGAGGAGGAGAGACCCAGTACTTC. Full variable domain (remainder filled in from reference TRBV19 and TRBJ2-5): DGGITQSPKYLFRKEGQNVTLSCEQNLNHDAMYWYRQDPGQGLRLIYYSQIVNDFQKGDIAEGYSVSREKKESFPLTVTSAQKNPTAFYLCASSTLAGGGETQYFGPGTRLLVL.

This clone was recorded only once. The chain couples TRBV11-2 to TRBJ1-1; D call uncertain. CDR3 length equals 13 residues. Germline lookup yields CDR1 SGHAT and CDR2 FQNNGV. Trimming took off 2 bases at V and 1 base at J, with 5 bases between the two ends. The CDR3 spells CASSLNKNTEAFF. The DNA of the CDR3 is TGTGCCAGCAGCTTAAACAAGAACACTGAAGCTTTCTTT. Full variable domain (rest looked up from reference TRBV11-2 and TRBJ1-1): EAGVAQSPRYKIIEKRQSVAFWCNPISGHATLYWYQQILGQGPKLLIQFQNNGVVDDSQLPKDRFSAERLKGVDSTLKIQPAKLEDSAVYLCASSLNKNTEAFFGQGTRLTVV.

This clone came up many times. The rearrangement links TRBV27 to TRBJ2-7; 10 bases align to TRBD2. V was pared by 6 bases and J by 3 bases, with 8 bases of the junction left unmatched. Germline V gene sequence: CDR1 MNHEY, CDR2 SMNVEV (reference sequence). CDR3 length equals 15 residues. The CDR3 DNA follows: TGTGCCAGCAGCTATACCGGGACTAGCGTCTACGAGCAGTACTTC. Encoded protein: CASSYTGTSVYEQYF.

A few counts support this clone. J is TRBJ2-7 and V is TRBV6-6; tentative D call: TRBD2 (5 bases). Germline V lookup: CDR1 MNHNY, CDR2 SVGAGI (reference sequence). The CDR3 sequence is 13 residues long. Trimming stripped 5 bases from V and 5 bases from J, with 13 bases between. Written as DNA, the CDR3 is TGTGCCAGCAGTCCAGCGGTTATGAACGAGCAGTACTTC. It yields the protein CASSPAVMNEQYF.

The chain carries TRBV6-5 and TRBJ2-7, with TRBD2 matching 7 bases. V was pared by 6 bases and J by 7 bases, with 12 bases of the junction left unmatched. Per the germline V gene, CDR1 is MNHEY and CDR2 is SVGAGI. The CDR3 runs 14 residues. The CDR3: CASSGGLPRGEQYF. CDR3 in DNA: TGTGCCAGCAGCGGGGGACTACCGAGAGGGGAGCAGTACTTC.

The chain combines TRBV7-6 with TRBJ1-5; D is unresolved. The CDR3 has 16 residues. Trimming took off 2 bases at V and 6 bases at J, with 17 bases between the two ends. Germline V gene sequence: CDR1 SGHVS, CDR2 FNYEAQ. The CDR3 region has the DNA TGTGCCAGCAGCTTATCCCCACAGAAGCTGGTTCAGCCCCAGCATTTT. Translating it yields CASSLSPQKLVQPQHF.